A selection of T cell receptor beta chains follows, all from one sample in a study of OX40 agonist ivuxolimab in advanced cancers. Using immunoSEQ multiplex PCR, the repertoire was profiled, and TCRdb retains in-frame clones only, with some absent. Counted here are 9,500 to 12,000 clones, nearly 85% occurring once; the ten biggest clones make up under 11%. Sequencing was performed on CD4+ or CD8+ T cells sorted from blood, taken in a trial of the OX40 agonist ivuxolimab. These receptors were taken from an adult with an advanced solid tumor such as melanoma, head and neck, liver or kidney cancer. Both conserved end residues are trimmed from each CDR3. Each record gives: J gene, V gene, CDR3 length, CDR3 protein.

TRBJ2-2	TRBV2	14	ASSEVPAGNTGELF
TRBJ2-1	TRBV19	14	ASRVQLAGAYNEQF
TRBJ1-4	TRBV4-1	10	ASGGPNEKLF
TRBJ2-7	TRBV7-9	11	ASSLARGGEQY
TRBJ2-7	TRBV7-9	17	ASSLIFPTGRPSTYEQY
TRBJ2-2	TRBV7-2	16	ASSLSPSTSRYTGELF
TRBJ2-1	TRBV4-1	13	ASSQEGQGELEQF
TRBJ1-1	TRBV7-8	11	ASSPLASTEAF
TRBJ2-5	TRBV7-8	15	ASTDVATGVYQETQY
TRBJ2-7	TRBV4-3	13	ASSLFSGHSYEQY